This T cell receptor (beta chain) derives from a study of blood T cell repertoires in COVID-19. Sequenced by immunoSEQ multiplex PCR; TCRdb stores in-frame clones only, minus some. Among some 300,000 clones listed, about 90% were seen once. The germline CDR1 and CDR2 sequences are LGHDT and YNNKEL (reference sequence). This CDR3 spans 14 amino acids. The ends lost 1 base at V and 8 bases at J; junction bases unmatched: 4. The source material was peripheral blood. The chain links TRBV3-1 (or the pseudogene TRBV3-2) to TRBJ1-4; TRBD1 aligns across 7 bases. This clonotype was obtained from a woman between 45 and 65 years old with COVID-19, enrolled during active disease. In DNA, the CDR3 is TGTGCCAGCAGCCAAGCCGCAGGGGGGGAAAAACTGTTTTTT. It translates to CASSQAAGGEKLFF.